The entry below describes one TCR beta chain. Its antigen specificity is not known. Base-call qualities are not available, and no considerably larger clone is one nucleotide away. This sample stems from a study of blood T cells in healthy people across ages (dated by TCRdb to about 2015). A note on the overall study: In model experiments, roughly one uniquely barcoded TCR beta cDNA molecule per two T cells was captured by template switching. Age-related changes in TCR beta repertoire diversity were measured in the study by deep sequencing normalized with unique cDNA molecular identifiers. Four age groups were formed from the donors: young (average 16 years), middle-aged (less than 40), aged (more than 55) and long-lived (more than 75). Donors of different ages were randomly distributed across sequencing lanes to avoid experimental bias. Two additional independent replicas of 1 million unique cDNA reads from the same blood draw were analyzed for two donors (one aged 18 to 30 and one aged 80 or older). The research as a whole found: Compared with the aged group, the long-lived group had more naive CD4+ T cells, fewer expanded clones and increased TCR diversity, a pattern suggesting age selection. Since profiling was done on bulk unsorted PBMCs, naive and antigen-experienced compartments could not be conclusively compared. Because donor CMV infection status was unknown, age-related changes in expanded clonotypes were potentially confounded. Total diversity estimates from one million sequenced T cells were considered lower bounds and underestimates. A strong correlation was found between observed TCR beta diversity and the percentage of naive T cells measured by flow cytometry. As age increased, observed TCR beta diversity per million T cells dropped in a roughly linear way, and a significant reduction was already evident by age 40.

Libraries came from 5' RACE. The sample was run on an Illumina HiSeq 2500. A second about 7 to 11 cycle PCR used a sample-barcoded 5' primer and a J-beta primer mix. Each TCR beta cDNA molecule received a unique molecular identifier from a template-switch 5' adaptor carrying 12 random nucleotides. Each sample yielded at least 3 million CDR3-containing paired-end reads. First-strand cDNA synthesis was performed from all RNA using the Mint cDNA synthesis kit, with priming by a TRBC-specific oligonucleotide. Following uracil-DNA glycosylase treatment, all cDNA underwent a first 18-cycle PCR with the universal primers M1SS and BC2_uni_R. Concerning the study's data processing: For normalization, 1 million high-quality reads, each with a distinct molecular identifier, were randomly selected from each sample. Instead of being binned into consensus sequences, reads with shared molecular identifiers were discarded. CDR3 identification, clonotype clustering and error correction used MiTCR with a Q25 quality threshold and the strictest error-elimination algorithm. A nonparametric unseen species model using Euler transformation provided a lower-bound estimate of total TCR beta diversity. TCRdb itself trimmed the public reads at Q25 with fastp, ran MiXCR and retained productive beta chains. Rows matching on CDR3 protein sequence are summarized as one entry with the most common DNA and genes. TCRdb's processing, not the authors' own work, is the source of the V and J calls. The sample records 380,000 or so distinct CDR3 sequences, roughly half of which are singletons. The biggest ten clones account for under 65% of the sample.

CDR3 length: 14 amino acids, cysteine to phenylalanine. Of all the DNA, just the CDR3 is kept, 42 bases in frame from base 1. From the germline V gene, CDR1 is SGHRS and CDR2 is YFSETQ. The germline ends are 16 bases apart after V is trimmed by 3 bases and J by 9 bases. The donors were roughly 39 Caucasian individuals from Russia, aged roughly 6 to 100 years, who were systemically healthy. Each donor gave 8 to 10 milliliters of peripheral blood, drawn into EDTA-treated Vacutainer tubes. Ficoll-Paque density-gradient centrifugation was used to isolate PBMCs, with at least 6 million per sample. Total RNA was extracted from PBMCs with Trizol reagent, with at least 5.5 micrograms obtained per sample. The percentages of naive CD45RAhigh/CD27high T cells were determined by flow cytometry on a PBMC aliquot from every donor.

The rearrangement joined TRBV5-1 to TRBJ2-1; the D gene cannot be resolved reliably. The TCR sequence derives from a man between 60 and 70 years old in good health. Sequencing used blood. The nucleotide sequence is TGCGCCAGCAGCTCCCCCCCTTATTCGGGTGAGCAGTTCTTC. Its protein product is CASSSPPYSGEQFF.